Listed below are T cell receptor beta chains from one sample, sequenced in a study of Ad26.COV2.S vaccination and SARS-CoV-2 variants. Assay used: immunoSEQ multiplex PCR; TCRdb lists only in-frame clones, some missing. The sample records tens of thousands of clones, approximately 82% being singletons. The sequencing here drew on peripheral blood, taken after recovery from COVID-19. The receptors derive from a human donor who had recovered from COVID-19. Each CDR3 is given with its conserved first and last residue. A D gene is named only where the DNA matches it firmly. Size tells how often a clone was seen (once, few, many) or the class of an expanded clone, and some rows leave it out.

>TRBV5-8|-|once|TRBJ2-3
CASSLLAGLSTDTQYF
TGTGCCAGCAGCTTGTTGGCGGGACTCAGCACAGATACGCAGTATTTT
>TRBV14|-|-|TRBJ2-4
CASSQEYSSVGLAKNIQYF
TGTGCCAGCAGCCAAGAATATTCTTCAGTAGGCTTAGCCAAAAACATTCAGTACTTC
>TRBV6-2/TRBV6-3|TRBD2|-|TRBJ2-2
CASSLSGSGELFF
TGTGCCAGCAGTCTTAGCGGGTCCGGGGAGCTGTTTTTT
>TRBV9|-|-|TRBJ2-2
CASSVMGTGELFF
TGTGCCAGCAGCGTCATGGGGACCGGGGAGCTGTTTTTT
>TRBV6-1|-|-|TRBJ2-7
CASSDSYEQYF
TGTGCCAGCAGTGACTCCTACGAGCAGTACTTC
>TRBV11-2|TRBD2|-|TRBJ2-7
CASSLVGFAGGRYEQYF
TGTGCCAGCAGCTTAGTTGGGTTTGCGGGAGGGCGCTACGAGCAGTACTTC
>TRBV9|TRBD2|-|TRBJ2-1
CASSVAGGGEQFF
TGTGCCAGCAGCGTAGCGGGAGGTGGTGAGCAGTTCTTC
>TRBV28|TRBD1|few|TRBJ1-5
CASSLPRQGRNQPQHF
TGTGCCAGCAGTTTACCGCGACAGGGACGGAATCAGCCCCAGCATTTT
>TRBV27|-|once|TRBJ2-6
CASSARTTHSGANVLTF
TGTGCCAGCAGTGCCCGGACTACCCACTCTGGGGCCAACGTCCTGACTTTC
>TRBV11-2|-|-|TRBJ1-2
CASSATASPYGYTF
TGTGCCAGCAGCGCGACAGCCTCGCCCTATGGCTACACCTTC
>TRBV9|-|few|TRBJ2-7
CASSVTGDSYEQYF
TGTGCCAGCAGCGTTACAGGAGACTCCTACGAGCAGTACTTC
>TRBV10-3|-|few|TRBJ2-3
CAISGTGLQGGSDTQYF
TGTGCCATCAGTGGAACGGGGTTACAGGGCGGGAGCGATACGCAGTATTTT
>TRBV18|-|-|TRBJ1-1
CASSPGGSTEAFF
TGTGCCAGCTCACCGGGGGGAAGCACTGAAGCTTTCTTT
>TRBV7-2|TRBD1|-|TRBJ2-1
CASSPKRQGQEFF
TGTGCCAGCAGCCCAAAACGACAGGGTCAGGAGTTCTTC
>TRBV18|TRBD1|-|TRBJ2-5
CASSPDREETQYF
TGTGCCAGCTCCCCCGACAGGGAGGAGACCCAGTACTTC
>TRBV11-3|-|-|TRBJ2-5
CASSFTGFQETQYF
TGTGCCAGCAGCTTTACAGGTTTCCAAGAGACCCAGTACTTC
>TRBV7-9|-|-|TRBJ1-5
CASSLESNQPQHF
TGTGCCAGCAGCTTAGAGTCGAATCAGCCCCAGCATTTT
>TRBV5-1|-|-|TRBJ2-5
CASSPRQAGETQYF
TGCGCCAGCAGCCCCAGACAGGCGGGGGAGACCCAGTACTTC
>TRBV7-2|TRBD1|-|TRBJ2-7
CASSLQGAYEQYF
TGTGCCAGCAGCTTACAGGGGGCCTACGAGCAGTACTTC
>TRBV2|-|-|TRBJ2-1
CASSEWGNEQFF
TGTGCCAGCAGTGAGTGGGGCAATGAGCAGTTCTTC
>TRBV29-1|TRBD2|-|TRBJ2-2
CSNLRPAGVIGELFF
TGCAGCAACCTTCGCCCAGCGGGAGTGATCGGGGAGCTGTTTTTT
>TRBV2|-|-|TRBJ2-1
CASGPSEYNEQFF
TGTGCCAGCGGGCCTAGCGAGTACAATGAGCAGTTCTTC
>TRBV5-1|-|-|TRBJ2-6
CASSPGRGSGANVLTF
TGCGCCAGCAGCCCTGGACGGGGCTCTGGGGCCAACGTCCTGACTTTC
>TRBV7-9|-|-|TRBJ1-3
CASSLKVGYTIYF
TGTGCCAGCAGCTTAAAGGTCGGGTACACCATATATTTT
>TRBV28|-|-|TRBJ2-1
CATDLTSSYNEQFF
TGTGCCACCGACCTGACTAGCTCCTACAATGAGCAGTTCTTC
>TRBV3-1/TRBV3-2|TRBD2|medium-sized|TRBJ2-7
CASSQPSGKYEQYF
TGTGCCAGCAGCCAACCTAGCGGGAAATACGAGCAGTACTTC
>TRBV11-3|-|-|TRBJ2-5
CASSFRGYQETQYF
TGTGCCAGCAGCTTCCGGGGTTACCAAGAGACCCAGTACTTC
>TRBV25-1|-|once|TRBJ2-7
CASTPQPTSGRYEQYF
TGTGCCAGCACTCCTCAACCCACCAGCGGACGCTACGAGCAGTACTTC
>TRBV7-2|-|-|TRBJ1-4
CASSLSSATNEKLFF
TGTGCCAGCAGCTTATCAAGTGCAACTAATGAAAAACTGTTTTTT
>TRBV2|-|-|TRBJ2-2
CASSDLGANTGELFF
TGTGCCAGCAGTGATCTGGGGGCGAACACCGGGGAGCTGTTTTTT
>TRBV7-8|TRBD1|-|TRBJ1-2
CASSQDRVIVGYTF
TGTGCCAGCAGCCAGGACAGGGTAATCGTTGGCTACACCTTC
>TRBV9|-|-|TRBJ1-1
CASSVVGVGNTEAFF
TGTGCCAGCAGCGTAGTGGGGGTCGGGAACACTGAAGCTTTCTTT
>TRBV28|-|-|TRBJ2-7
CASSLWEYEQYF
TGTGCCAGCAGCTTATGGGAGTACGAGCAGTACTTC